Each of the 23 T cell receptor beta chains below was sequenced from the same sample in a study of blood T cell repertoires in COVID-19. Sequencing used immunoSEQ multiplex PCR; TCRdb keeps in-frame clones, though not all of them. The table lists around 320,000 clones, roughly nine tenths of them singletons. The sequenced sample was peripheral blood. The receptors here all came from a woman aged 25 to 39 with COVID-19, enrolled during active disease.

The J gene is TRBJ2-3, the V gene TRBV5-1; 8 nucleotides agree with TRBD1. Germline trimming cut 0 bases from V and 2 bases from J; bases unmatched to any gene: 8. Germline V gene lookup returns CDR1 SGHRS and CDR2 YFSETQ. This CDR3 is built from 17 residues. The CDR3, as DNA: TGCGCCAGCAGCTTGGGAGGGACAGGTCCTTTCACAGATACGCAGTATTTT. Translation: CASSLGGTGPFTDTQYF. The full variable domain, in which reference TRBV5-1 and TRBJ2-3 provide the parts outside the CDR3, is KAGVTQTPRYLIKTRGQQVTLSCSPISGHRSVSWYQQTPGQGLQFLFEYFSETQRNKGNFPGRFSGRQFSNSRSEMNVSTLELGDSALYLCASSLGGTGPFTDTQYFGPGTRLTVL.

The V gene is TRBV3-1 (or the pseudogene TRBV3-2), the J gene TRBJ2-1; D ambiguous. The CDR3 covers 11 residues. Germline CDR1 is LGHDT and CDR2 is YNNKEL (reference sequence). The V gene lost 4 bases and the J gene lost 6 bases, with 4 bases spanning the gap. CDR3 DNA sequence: TGTGCCAGCAGCCGCGGCAATGAGCAGTTCTTC. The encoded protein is CASSRGNEQFF.

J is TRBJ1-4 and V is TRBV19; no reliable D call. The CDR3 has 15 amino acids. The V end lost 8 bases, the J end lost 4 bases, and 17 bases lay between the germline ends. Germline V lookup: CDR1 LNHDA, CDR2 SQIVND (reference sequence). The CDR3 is CASGGPESLNEKLFF. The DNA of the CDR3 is TGTGCCAGTGGTGGGCCCGAGAGCCTTAATGAAAAACTGTTTTTT.

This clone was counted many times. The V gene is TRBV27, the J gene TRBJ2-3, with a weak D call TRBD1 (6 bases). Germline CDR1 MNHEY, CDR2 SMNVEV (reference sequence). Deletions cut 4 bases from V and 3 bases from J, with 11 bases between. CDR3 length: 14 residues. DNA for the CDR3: TGTGCCAGCAGTTACAGGGATTGGACAGATACGCAGTATTTT. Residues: CASSYRDWTDTQYF.

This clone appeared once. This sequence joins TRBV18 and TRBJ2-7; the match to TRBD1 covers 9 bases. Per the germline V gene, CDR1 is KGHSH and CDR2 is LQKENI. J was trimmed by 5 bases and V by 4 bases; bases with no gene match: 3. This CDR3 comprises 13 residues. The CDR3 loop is CASSLGQGDEQYF. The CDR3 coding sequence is TGTGCCAGCTCACTGGGACAGGGAGACGAGCAGTACTTC.

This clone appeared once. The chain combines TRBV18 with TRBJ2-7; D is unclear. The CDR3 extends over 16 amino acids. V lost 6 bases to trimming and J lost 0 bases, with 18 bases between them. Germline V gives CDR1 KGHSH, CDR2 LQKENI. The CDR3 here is CASSPLSPTSSYEQYF. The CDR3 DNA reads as TGTGCCAGCTCGCCTCTCAGTCCCACAAGCTCCTACGAGCAGTACTTC. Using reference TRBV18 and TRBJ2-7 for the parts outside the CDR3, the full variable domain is NAGVMQNPRHLVRRRGQEARLRCSPMKGHSHVYWYRQLPEEGLKFMVYLQKENIIDESGMPKERFSAEFPKEGPSILRIQQVVRGDSAAYFCASSPLSPTSSYEQYFGPGTRLTVT.

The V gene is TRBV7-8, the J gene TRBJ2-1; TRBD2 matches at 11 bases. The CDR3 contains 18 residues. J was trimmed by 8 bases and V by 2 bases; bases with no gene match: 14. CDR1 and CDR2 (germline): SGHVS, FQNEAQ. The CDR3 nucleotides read TGTGCCAGCAGCTTACCGAAATGGGGTAGCGGGGGGGCCTATGAGCAGTTCTTC. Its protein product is CASSLPKWGSGGAYEQFF. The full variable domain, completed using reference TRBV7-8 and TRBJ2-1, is GAGVSQSPRYKVAKRGQDVALRCDPISGHVSLFWYQQALGQGPEFLTYFQNEAQLDKSGLPSDRFFAERPEGSVSTLKIQRTQQEDSAVYLCASSLPKWGSGGAYEQFFGPGTRLTVL.

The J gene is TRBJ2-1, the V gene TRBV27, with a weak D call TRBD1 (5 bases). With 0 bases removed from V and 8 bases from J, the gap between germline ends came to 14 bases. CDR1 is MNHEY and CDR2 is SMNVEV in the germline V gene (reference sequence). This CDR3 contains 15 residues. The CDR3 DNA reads TGTGCCAGCAGTTTATCGCCAGGGTGGGTCGATGAGCAGTTCTTC. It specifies CASSLSPGWVDEQFF.

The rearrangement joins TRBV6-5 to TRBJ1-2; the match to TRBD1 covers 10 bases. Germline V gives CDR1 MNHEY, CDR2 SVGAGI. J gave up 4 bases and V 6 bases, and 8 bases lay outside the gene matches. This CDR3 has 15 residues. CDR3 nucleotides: TGTGCCAGCAGCCCGACAGGGGGCTCCAGCTATGGCTACACCTTC. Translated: CASSPTGGSSYGYTF.

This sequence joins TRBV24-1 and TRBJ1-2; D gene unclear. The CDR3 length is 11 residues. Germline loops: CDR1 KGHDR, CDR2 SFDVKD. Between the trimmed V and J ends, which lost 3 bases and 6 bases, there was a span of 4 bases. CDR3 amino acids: CATSDINGYTF. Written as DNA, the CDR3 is TGTGCCACCAGTGATATTAATGGCTACACCTTC.

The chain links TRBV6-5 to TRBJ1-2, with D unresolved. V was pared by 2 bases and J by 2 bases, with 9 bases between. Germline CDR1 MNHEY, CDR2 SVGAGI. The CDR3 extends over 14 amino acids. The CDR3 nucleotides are TGTGCCAGCAGTTACCGCGCGGGGAACTATGGCTACACCTTC. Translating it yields CASSYRAGNYGYTF.

Written as DNA, the CDR3 is TGTGCCAGCAGCTCCGCGACAGGAGGCAATCAGCCCCAGCATTTT. This codes for CASSSATGGNQPQHF. V and J are TRBV7-9 and TRBJ1-5, with D possibly TRBD1 on 6 matching bases. From germline, CDR1 is SEHNR and CDR2 FQNEAQ (reference sequence). V lost 4 bases and J lost 2, with 12 bases in between. This CDR3 is built from 15 residues.

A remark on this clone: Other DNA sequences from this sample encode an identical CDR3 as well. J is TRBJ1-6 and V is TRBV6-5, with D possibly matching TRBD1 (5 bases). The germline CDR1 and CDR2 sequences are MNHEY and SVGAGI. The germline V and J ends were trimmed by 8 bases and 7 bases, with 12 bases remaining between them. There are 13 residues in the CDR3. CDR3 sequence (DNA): TGTGCCAGCTCCCCCGGGGGAAATTCACCCCTCCACTTT. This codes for CASSPGGNSPLHF.

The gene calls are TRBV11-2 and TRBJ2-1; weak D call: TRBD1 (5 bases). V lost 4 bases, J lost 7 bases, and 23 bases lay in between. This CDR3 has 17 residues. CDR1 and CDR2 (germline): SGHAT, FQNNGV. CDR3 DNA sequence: TGTGCCAGCAGCTCCCGCCCGGACACGCTCTATGGGAATGAGCAGTTCTTC. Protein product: CASSSRPDTLYGNEQFF. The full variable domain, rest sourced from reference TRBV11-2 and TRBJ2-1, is EAGVAQSPRYKIIEKRQSVAFWCNPISGHATLYWYQQILGQGPKLLIQFQNNGVVDDSQLPKDRFSAERLKGVDSTLKIQPAKLEDSAVYLCASSSRPDTLYGNEQFFGPGTRLTVL.

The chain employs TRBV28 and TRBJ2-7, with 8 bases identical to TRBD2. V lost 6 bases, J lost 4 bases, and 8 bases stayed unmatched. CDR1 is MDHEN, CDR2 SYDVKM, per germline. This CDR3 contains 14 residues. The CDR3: CASSLPGLDYEQYF. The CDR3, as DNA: TGTGCCAGCAGCCTCCCGGGACTAGATTACGAGCAGTACTTC.

CDR3 coding DNA: TGTGCCAGCAGCAGACCTAACCACTGGGCGGGGGGGCTCTACGGGACCCAGTACTTC. It is translated as CASSRPNHWAGGLYGTQYF. This chain connects TRBV4-2 to TRBJ2-5; 9 bases are shared with TRBD2. Germline loops: CDR1 LGHNA, CDR2 YNFKEQ. After removal of 5 bases from V and 7 bases from J, the junction contained 23 bases not matched to a gene. This CDR3 has 19 amino acids.

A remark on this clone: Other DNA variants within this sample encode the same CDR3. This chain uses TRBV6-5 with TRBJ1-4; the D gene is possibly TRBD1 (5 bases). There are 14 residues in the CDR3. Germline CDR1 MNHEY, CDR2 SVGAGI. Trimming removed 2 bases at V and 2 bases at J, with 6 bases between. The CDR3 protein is CASSYGGTNEKLFF. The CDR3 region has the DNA TGTGCCAGCAGTTACGGGGGGACTAATGAAAAACTGTTTTTT.

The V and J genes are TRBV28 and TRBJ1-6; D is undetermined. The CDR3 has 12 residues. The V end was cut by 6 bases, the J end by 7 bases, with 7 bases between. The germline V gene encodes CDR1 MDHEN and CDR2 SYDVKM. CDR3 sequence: CASSLENSPLHF. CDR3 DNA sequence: TGTGCCAGCAGCTTAGAGAATTCACCCCTCCACTTT.

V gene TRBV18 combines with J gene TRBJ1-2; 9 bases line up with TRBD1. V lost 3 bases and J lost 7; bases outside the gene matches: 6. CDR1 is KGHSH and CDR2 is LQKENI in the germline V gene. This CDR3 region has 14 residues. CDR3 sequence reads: CASSPMGQGFGYTF. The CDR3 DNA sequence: TGTGCCAGCTCACCTATGGGACAGGGTTTTGGCTACACCTTC.

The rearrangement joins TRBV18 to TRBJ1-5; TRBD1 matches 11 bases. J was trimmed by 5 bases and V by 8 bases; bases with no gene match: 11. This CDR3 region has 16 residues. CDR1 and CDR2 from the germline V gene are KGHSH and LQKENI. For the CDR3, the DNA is TGTGCCAGCCAGGGGACAGGGGGTCTGATAGATCAGCCCCAGCATTTT. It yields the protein CASQGTGGLIDQPQHF.

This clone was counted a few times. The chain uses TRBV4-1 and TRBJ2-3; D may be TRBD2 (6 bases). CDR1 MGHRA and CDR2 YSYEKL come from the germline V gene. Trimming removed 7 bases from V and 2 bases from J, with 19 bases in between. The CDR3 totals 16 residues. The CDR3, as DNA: TGCGCCAGCACAAAAAGGGCGGGGCAGTCCACAGATACGCAGTATTTT. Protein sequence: CASTKRAGQSTDTQYF.

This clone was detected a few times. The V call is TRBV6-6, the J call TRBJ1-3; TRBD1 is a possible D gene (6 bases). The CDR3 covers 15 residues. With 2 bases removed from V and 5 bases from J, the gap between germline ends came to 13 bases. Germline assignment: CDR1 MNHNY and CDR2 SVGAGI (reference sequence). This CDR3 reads CASSYESRDRNTIYF. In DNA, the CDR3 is TGTGCCAGCAGTTACGAGTCCCGGGACAGAAACACCATATATTTT.

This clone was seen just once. This CDR3 reads CASSRRWGQGVQWSIQYF. DNA for the CDR3: TGTGCCAGCAGCCGACGCTGGGGACAGGGGGTCCAATGGAGCATTCAGTACTTC. The chain carries TRBV7-9 and TRBJ2-4, with 11 bases identical to TRBD1. After removal of 5 bases from V and 9 bases from J, the junction contained 18 bases not matched to a gene. Germline loops: CDR1 SEHNR, CDR2 FQNEAQ (reference sequence). The CDR3 is made up of 18 amino acids.